This entry lists 14 T cell receptor beta chains sequenced from one sample in a study of regulatory T cells in long-lasting Graves disease (dated by TCRdb to the early 2020s). The time point label, read with the paper, signifies: persistent/refractory GD, antithyroid drugs over 5 years with positive TRAb. RNA was extracted from PBMCs in TRIzol for both TCR sequencing and RNA sequencing. The method behind the library was multiplex PCR. Sequencing was performed on an Illumina HiSeq 4000. CDR3 regions were amplified by Arm-PCR with iRepertoire HTBI primers to construct TCR beta libraries. TCRdb took the public reads, trimmed them with fastp at Q25, ran MiXCR for clone calling and kept in-frame beta chains. Rows matching on CDR3 protein sequence are summarized as one entry with the most common DNA and genes. Counted in this sample were about 420,000 distinct CDR3 sequences; 20% to 30% of them appeared once. The ten most abundant clones make up 26% of the sample.

The sequencing here drew on peripheral blood mononuclear cells (PBMCs), taken when the disease was refractory, from a patient treated with antithyroid drugs. All receptors come from a female donor with Graves disease.

This clonotype was seen many times. The genes are TRBV2 and TRBJ2-4; TRBD1 matches 8 bases. Germline loops: CDR1 SNHLY, CDR2 FYNNEI. The V and J ends lost 5 bases and 6 bases, in that order; junction bases with no gene match: 3. The CDR3 length is 13 residues. CDR3 coding DNA: TGTGCCAGCAGTCCAGGGGGCGGAAACATTCAGTACTTC. Its translation: CASSPGGGNIQYF.

This clonotype has ten or more counts. The J gene is TRBJ2-7, the V gene TRBV2; possibly TRBD1 for D (5 bases). Between the trimmed V and J ends, which lost 6 bases and 2 bases, there was a span of 8 bases. Per germline, CDR1 SNHLY and CDR2 FYNNEI. The CDR3 runs 12 residues. CDR3 DNA: TGTGCCAGCAGGCCGGACACCTACGAGCAGTACTTC. The encoded protein is CASRPDTYEQYF. Full variable domain (missing parts from reference TRBV2 and TRBJ2-7): EPEVTQTPSHQVTQMGQEVILRCVPISNHLYFYWYRQILGQKVEFLVSFYNNEISEKSEIFDDQFSVERPDGSNFTLKIRSTKLEDSAMYFCASRPDTYEQYFGPGTRLTVT.

This clonotype was recorded at least ten times. The gene calls are TRBV20-1 and TRBJ1-2; D ambiguous. Germline CDR1 reads DFQATT; CDR2 reads SNEGSKA (reference sequence). This CDR3 is built from 13 residues. Trimming took off 3 bases at V and 6 bases at J, with 14 bases between the two ends. As DNA, the CDR3 is TGCAGTGCTAGGGTGTGGGGTAGGGATGGCTACACCTTC. Amino acid sequence: CSARVWGRDGYTF.

The chain employs TRBV20-1 and TRBJ1-5; D might be TRBD1 (6 bases). The CDR3 runs to 15 residues. Germline CDR1 is DFQATT and CDR2 is SNEGSKA (reference sequence). Deletions cut 3 bases from V and 2 bases from J, with 14 bases between. This CDR3 reads CSARFRGSRNQPQHF. DNA of the CDR3: TGCAGTGCTAGGTTCAGGGGAAGTCGCAATCAGCCCCAGCATTTT.

On this clonotype: A much larger clonotype is one base distant, so this may be a read error. V gene TRBV5-1 combines with J gene TRBJ2-7, with D perhaps TRBD1 (6 bases). The V end was cut by 0 bases, the J end by 13 bases, with 17 bases between. CDR1 SGHRS and CDR2 YFSETQ come from the germline V gene. The CDR3 length is 13 residues. The CDR3 nucleotides read TGCGCCAGCAGCTTGGATAAGTTTGGACAGTCATACTTC. Its translation is CASSLDKFGQSYF.

The genes are TRBV6-5 and TRBJ2-7; no reliable D call. This CDR3 spans 13 amino acids. V gave up 4 bases and J gave up 5 bases, with 12 bases separating them. The germline CDR1 and CDR2 sequences are MNHEY and SVGAGI. The CDR3 coding sequence is TGTGCCAGCAGTTCCCCGTCCGATAACGAGCAGTACTTC. This codes for CASSSPSDNEQYF.

This clonotype was counted ten times or more. V is TRBV7-9 and J is TRBJ2-7; TRBD1 agrees at 12 bases. In germline, CDR1 is SEHNR, CDR2 FQNEAQ (reference sequence). The CDR3 totals 17 residues. J gave up 5 bases and V 3 bases, and 11 bases lay outside the gene matches. CDR3 DNA sequence: TGTGCCAGCAGCTTGTACGGCACCGGGACAGGGGGCAACGAGCAGTACTTC. This translates into CASSLYGTGTGGNEQYF.

This clonotype was counted only a few times. The chain couples TRBV19 to TRBJ1-1; D unclear. The germline gives CDR1 LNHDA, CDR2 SQIVND (reference sequence). This CDR3 is built from 14 residues. V was cut by 1 base and J by 1 base, with 7 bases left in between. The CDR3 DNA is TGTGCCAGTAGTATAGGTGGACGGAACACTGAAGCTTTCTTT. Protein: CASSIGGRNTEAFF.

This clonotype was counted between two and nine times. The chain couples TRBV7-9 to TRBJ1-1, with TRBD1 as a possible D gene (5 bases). Germline V gene data show CDR1 as SEHNR and CDR2 as FQNEAQ (reference sequence). The V gene lost 6 bases and the J gene lost 0 bases, with 11 bases spanning the gap. The CDR3 sequence is 14 residues long. The CDR3 DNA reads as TGTGCCAGCAGGGGGCCTGCCTTGAACACTGAAGCTTTCTTT. Amino acids: CASRGPALNTEAFF.

Comment on this clonotype: A much larger clone sits a single nucleotide away, making a read error possible. The V call is TRBV7-2, the J call TRBJ2-7; unclear D gene. Germline V CDR1 and CDR2: SGHTA, FQGNSA. The CDR3 has 14 amino acids. The CDR3 spells CASSPIKSLYERYF. CDR3 bases: TGTGCCAGCAGTCCCATTAAATCGCTCTACGAGCGGTACTTC.

The chain uses TRBV20-1 and TRBJ1-4; TRBD1 is a possible D gene (6 bases). The length of the CDR3 is 16 residues. The ends were cut back, 2 bases at V and 5 bases at J, with 18 bases in the middle. Germline CDR1 reads DFQATT; CDR2 reads SNEGSKA (reference sequence). CDR3 DNA: TGCAGTGCTAGAAGCCCGGGACAAGCTGCCAATGAAAAACTGTTTTTT. It translates to CSARSPGQAANEKLFF.

The CDR3 DNA sequence: TGTGCCAGTTCGGGGCTCGGGGAGCAGTACTTC. Amino acid sequence: CASSGLGEQYF. V gene TRBV27 combines with J gene TRBJ2-7; D is tentatively TRBD1 or TRBD2 (5 bases each). CDR3 length equals 11 residues. The V and J ends lost 9 bases and 7 bases respectively, with 13 bases between them. In germline, CDR1 is MNHEY, CDR2 SMNVEV (reference sequence).

This clonotype was seen a handful of times. The rearrangement joins TRBV6-1 to TRBJ2-7; 8 bases agree with TRBD2. J gave up 5 bases and V 8 bases, and 8 bases lay outside the gene matches. In germline, CDR1 is MNHNS, CDR2 SASEGT. The CDR3 length is 13 residues. The CDR3 is CASLSGGPHEQYF. The CDR3 DNA is TGTGCCAGCCTGTCGGGAGGGCCACACGAGCAGTACTTC.

The V and J genes are TRBV6-5 and TRBJ1-2; TRBD1 might be the D (5 bases). Germline lookup yields CDR1 MNHEY and CDR2 SVGAGI. This CDR3 has 15 residues. V dropped 2 bases and J dropped 4 bases, with 14 bases sitting between them. CDR3 region: CASSYSGTDPYGYTF. CDR3 nucleotides: TGTGCCAGCAGTTACAGTGGGACGGACCCCTATGGCTACACCTTC.